The present T cell receptor beta chain was sequenced within a study of T cell repertoires in cytomegalovirus infection. TCRdb re-called the reads through MiXCR, storing one row per CDR3 protein. The profile shows 650,000 to 900,000 distinct CDR3 sequences, under 35% of them singletons. This CDR3 region has 13 residues. The V and J ends lost 3 bases and 4 bases respectively, with 9 bases between them. This clonotype was seen a handful of times. As yet, its antigen is unknown. This receptor was identified in a human donor in good health (CMV status not recorded). Some clones in this sample may be carry-over from other donors' samples. The sample in question was cultured CD8+ T cells from PBMCs, obtained from culture after CMV antigen stimulation. The rearrangement links TRBV12-3 or TRBV12-4 to TRBJ1-2; D is unclear. The CDR3 DNA sequence: TGTGCCAGCAGTTTCATCAGGAGCTATGGCTACACCTTC. The encoded protein is CASSFIRSYGYTF.